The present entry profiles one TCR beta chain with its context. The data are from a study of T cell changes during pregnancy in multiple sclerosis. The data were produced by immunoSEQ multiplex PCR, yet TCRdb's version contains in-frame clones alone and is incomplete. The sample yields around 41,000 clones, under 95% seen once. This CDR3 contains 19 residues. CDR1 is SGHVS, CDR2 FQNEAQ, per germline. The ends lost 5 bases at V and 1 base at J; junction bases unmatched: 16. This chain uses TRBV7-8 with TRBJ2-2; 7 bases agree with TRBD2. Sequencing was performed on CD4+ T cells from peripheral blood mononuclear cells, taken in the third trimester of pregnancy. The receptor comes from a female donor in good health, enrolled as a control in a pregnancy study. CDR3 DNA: TGTGCCAGCAGCCTCTACTACGGTGCTAGCGGAAAGAACACCGGGGAGCTGTTTTTT. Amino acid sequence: CASSLYYGASGKNTGELFF. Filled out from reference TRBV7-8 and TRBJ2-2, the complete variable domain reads GAGVSQSPRYKVAKRGQDVALRCDPISGHVSLFWYQQALGQGPEFLTYFQNEAQLDKSGLPSDRFFAERPEGSVSTLKIQRTQQEDSAVYLCASSLYYGASGKNTGELFFGEGSRLTVL.